Listed here are 13 T cell receptor beta chains from one sample, sequenced in a study of shared clonotypes between healthy human individuals. Sequencing used immunoSEQ multiplex PCR; TCRdb keeps in-frame clones, though not all of them. The table records 1.4 million or so clones, approximately 98.5% of them present only once. The specimen sequenced was naive CD4+ T cells sorted from blood. The subset here: CD45RA+ positively selected. Receptor source: a young man in good health.

The sample holds one count of this clone. V usage is TRBV11-3 and J usage is TRBJ2-2; a weak D match, TRBD2 (5 bases). Trimming pared 1 base from V and 3 bases from J, leaving 12 bases between. The CDR3 spans 16 residues. Germline CDR1 reads SGHNT; CDR2 reads YENEEA. CDR3 DNA: TGTGCCAGCAGCTTAGTAGCAGGAGCGGACACCGGGGAGCTGTTTTTT. Translated, it gives CASSLVAGADTGELFF.

The rearrangement uses TRBV18 and TRBJ1-2; no clear D gene. The CDR3 length is 13 residues. CDR1 is KGHSH and CDR2 is LQKENI in the germline V gene. The V end lost 4 bases, the J end lost 8 bases, and 14 bases lay between the germline ends. DNA of the CDR3: TGTGCCAGCTCACACCGCCAGGAGAACGGCTACACCTTC. This encodes CASSHRQENGYTF.

In its sample, this clone was seen once. The chain combines TRBV9 with TRBJ2-1; possible D gene TRBD1, 7 bases. V was trimmed by 6 bases and J by 1 base, leaving 20 bases between them. CDR1 is SGDLS, CDR2 YYNGEE, per germline. The CDR3 has 17 residues. DNA for the CDR3: TGTGCCAGCACGCAGGGGGGTGGCGGGGATTCCTACAATGAGCAGTTCTTC. Translating it yields CASTQGGGGDSYNEQFF.

This chain uses TRBV29-1 with TRBJ2-1, with 7 bases matching TRBD1. The CDR3 sequence is 18 residues long. J was trimmed by 0 bases and V by 7 bases; bases with no gene match: 18. Looked up from germline, CDR1 is SQVTM and CDR2 is ANQGSEA. The CDR3 is CSGAGTDDYTSSYNEQFF. CDR3 bases: TGCAGCGGGGCCGGGACAGATGATTATACAAGCTCCTACAATGAGCAGTTCTTC.

The chain has TRBV7-3 and TRBJ2-1, with 10 bases that match TRBD2. Germline CDR1 SGHTA, CDR2 FQGTGA. Trimming cost V 4 bases and J 7 bases; bases outside gene matches: 7. The CDR3 sequence is 15 residues long. CDR3 in amino acids: CASSSAGTSANEQFF. The CDR3 DNA is TGTGCCAGCAGCTCTGCCGGGACTAGCGCGAATGAGCAGTTCTTC. Full variable domain (remainder filled in from reference TRBV7-3 and TRBJ2-1): GAGVSQTPSNKVTEKGKYVELRCDPISGHTALYWYRQSLGQGPEFLIYFQGTGAADDSGLPNDRFFAVRPEGSVSTLKIQRTERGDSAVYLCASSSAGTSANEQFFGPGTRLTVL.

The chain is built from TRBV6-5 and TRBJ2-2; tentatively, D is TRBD1 (6 bases). This CDR3 contains 13 residues. Germline CDR1 reads MNHEY; CDR2 reads SVGAGI. The germline V and J ends were trimmed by 7 bases and 3 bases, with 9 bases remaining between them. The CDR3 DNA reads as TGTGCCAGCACCCACAGGGACACCGGGGAGCTGTTTTTT. Protein sequence: CASTHRDTGELFF.

The rearrangement links TRBV10-1 to TRBJ2-7, with 10 bases identical to TRBD1. The CDR3 has 17 residues. From germline, CDR1 is WNHNN and CDR2 SYGVQD (reference sequence). Trimming took 0 bases from V and 1 from J; bases not matched to a gene: 6. The CDR3 nucleotides are TGCGCCAGCAGTGAGTCGGCAGCGGGACAGGGGTCCTACGAGCAGTACTTC. Translated: CASSESAAGQGSYEQYF.

This clone was picked up one time. The chain recombines TRBV7-2 with TRBJ2-5, with D possibly TRBD2 on 5 matching bases. The V gene's germline CDR1 is SGHTA and CDR2 FQGNSA. V was cut by 1 base and J by 2 bases, with 20 bases left in between. The length of the CDR3 is 18 residues. The CDR3 DNA reads as TGTGCCAGCAGCTTAGGGAGGCTAGCCCAGCGCCGGCAAGAGACCCAGTACTTC. Translating gives CASSLGRLAQRRQETQYF.

V usage is TRBV30 and J usage is TRBJ1-4; D unclear. V lost 2 bases, J lost 7 bases, and 14 bases lay in between. Germline-derived CDR1 and CDR2 are GTSNPN and SVGIG (reference sequence). This CDR3 contains 14 residues. The chain's CDR3 is CAWSNRGLSEKLFF. The CDR3 DNA reads TGTGCCTGGAGTAATCGGGGTTTGAGTGAAAAACTGTTTTTT.

The gene calls are TRBV11-2 and TRBJ2-1; maybe TRBD1 (5 bases). The CDR3 runs 17 residues. Trimming cost V 5 bases and J 7 bases, with 24 bases left between them. The V gene's germline CDR1 is SGHAT and CDR2 FQNNGV. This chain's CDR3 is CASSPAFRVRSGNEQFF. CDR3 nucleotide sequence: TGTGCCAGCAGCCCCGCCTTCAGGGTTAGGTCTGGGAATGAGCAGTTCTTC.

The chain uses TRBV11-1 and TRBJ2-7, with TRBD2 matching 8 bases. The J segment lost 4 bases and the V segment lost 4 bases, leaving 6 bases of the junction unmatched. The CDR3 loop spans 14 amino acids. The germline V gene encodes CDR1 SGHAT and CDR2 FQDESV (reference sequence). The CDR3 here is CASSSRGLVYEQYF. The CDR3 DNA sequence: TGTGCCAGCAGCTCCCGGGGACTAGTGTACGAGCAGTACTTC.

The chain is built from TRBV28 and TRBJ1-2, with D perhaps TRBD1 (5 bases). CDR3 length: 14 residues. The ends were cut back, 3 bases at V and 3 bases at J, with 11 bases in the middle. The germline V gene encodes CDR1 MDHEN and CDR2 SYDVKM. The CDR3 loop reads CASSFEARDYGYTF. CDR3 DNA: TGTGCCAGCAGTTTTGAGGCCAGGGACTATGGCTACACCTTC.

The J gene is TRBJ2-1, the V gene TRBV18; the match to TRBD2 covers 7 bases. Germline CDR1 KGHSH, CDR2 LQKENI. This CDR3 has 18 residues. V was clipped by 3 bases and J by 0 bases; unmatched bases: 11. The CDR3 DNA is TGTGCCAGCTCACCTACCATGGGGGGAGGGAGCTCCTACAATGAGCAGTTCTTC. This translates into CASSPTMGGGSSYNEQFF.